Sequencing of this TCR beta chain was carried out in a study of human T cells and chemical hapten exposure. General study points: Counts of TCRs above 1 in 1000 frequency stayed unchanged with DPC sensitization.

There are many counts of this clonotype. Its antigen is unknown. TCRdb ran MiXCR on the RACE reads and lists one entry per CDR3 protein. There are about 41,000 distinct CDR3 sequences in the sample; roughly 4.2% occur only once, and about 5.8% lies in the top ten. The length of the CDR3 is 10 residues. Germline V CDR1 and CDR2: SQVTM, ANQGSEA. V shed 3 bases and J shed 5 bases, with 4 bases lying between them. Sample time point: healthy volunteer bleed at 2 weeks. The starting material, unfractionated whole blood, was used for total RNA extraction. The chain links TRBV29-1 to TRBJ1-1, with D unclear. The clonotype originates from a human donor in good health. Some clones in this sample may be carry-over from other donors' samples. Sequenced: whole blood. CDR3 sequence: CSVDSTEAFF. The DNA for the CDR3 is TGCAGCGTTGATAGTACTGAAGCTTTCTTT.